This TCR beta chain was found in a study of regulatory T cells in long-lasting Graves disease. Across the whole study: Under 3 months of antithyroid drugs had been taken by newly diagnosed Graves' patients.

The time point: newly diagnosed GD, antithyroid drugs for less than 3 months. TCR sequences were obtained from RNA taken from PBMCs. At least ten counts were recorded for this clonotype. Its antigen is as yet unknown. CDR3-region Arm-PCR and iRepertoire HTBI primers produced the TCR beta libraries. Using its own MiXCR run on the multiplex PCR reads, TCRdb lists one record per CDR3 protein. The sample consists of roughly 400,000 distinct CDR3 sequences, 15% of them appearing once. Study-level results: It was possible that the small sample size reduced accuracy.

This same sample was also taken into another study, of T cells in Graves' hyperthyroidism and ophthalmopathy. That source reports: HTBI primers were used for first-round RT-PCR of the TCR CDR3. In the blood, most expanded thyroid clonotypes above 0.001 appeared as well.

This clonotype was obtained from a woman in her 40s with Graves disease. This material consisted of peripheral blood mononuclear cells (PBMCs), taken at new diagnosis, from a patient treated with antithyroid drugs.

For the CDR3, the DNA is TGTGCCAGTAGTATTTGGACAGGCCATGACTATGGCTACACCTTC. Protein product: CASSIWTGHDYGYTF. This chain joins TRBV19 and TRBJ1-2, with 7 bases fitting TRBD1. From germline, CDR1 is LNHDA and CDR2 SQIVND (reference sequence). With 3 bases clipped from V and 3 bases from J, the junction kept 7 bases outside the gene matches. This CDR3 region has 15 residues.